One sample yielded the 12 T cell receptor beta chains listed below, sequenced in a study of graft-versus-host responses after intestinal transplantation. Clones were sequenced by immunoSEQ multiplex PCR, and TCRdb holds only the in-frame ones, with some missing. Of 70,000 to 80,000 clones listed, 90% were seen once; the top ten hold approximately 1.2%. Antigens of these TCRs are unknown. Sequencing was performed on unstimulated CD8+ T cells sorted from spleen or lymph node cells, taken before intestinal transplant. Receptors were obtained from a human donor who received an intestinal transplant.

This chain connects TRBV7-2 to TRBJ2-6, with D maybe TRBD1 (6 bases). The germline gives CDR1 SGHTA, CDR2 FQGNSA. CDR3 length equals 17 residues. Trimming removed 0 bases from V and 4 bases from J, with 13 bases in between. CDR3 residues: CASSLAGASPGANVLTF. The CDR3 coding sequence is TGTGCCAGCAGCTTAGCGGGGGCGTCGCCCGGGGCCAACGTCCTGACTTTC.

The rearrangement uses TRBV13 and TRBJ2-3, with TRBD2 matching over 9 bases. Germline values: CDR1 PRHDT, CDR2 FYEKMQ (reference sequence). The CDR3 loop spans 21 amino acids. The J segment lost 2 bases and the V segment lost 2 bases, leaving 20 bases of the junction unmatched. This CDR3 reads CASSLWVSGGPGIADTDTQYF. CDR3 nucleotide sequence: TGTGCCAGCAGCTTATGGGTCAGCGGGGGGCCCGGAATTGCCGACACAGATACGCAGTATTTT.

In DNA, the CDR3 is TGTGCCAGCAGCCCCACGGGCGGGGGAACTTATGCTGGCTACACCTTC. It yields the protein CASSPTGGGTYAGYTF. This chain connects TRBV7-3 to TRBJ1-2, with D tentatively TRBD1 (5 bases). The CDR3 runs 16 residues. Germline V gene lookup returns CDR1 SGHTA and CDR2 FQGTGA. Trimming removed 5 bases at V and 7 bases at J, with 23 bases between.

V gene TRBV10-2 combines with J gene TRBJ2-3; tentative D call: TRBD2 (5 bases). The V end lost 9 bases, the J end lost 0 bases, and 16 bases lay between the germline ends. This CDR3 is built from 15 residues. Germline CDR1 and CDR2: WSHSY and SAAADI. The CDR3 spells CASTNGETSTDTQYF. CDR3 sequence (DNA): TGCGCCAGTACTAACGGGGAAACTAGCACAGATACGCAGTATTTT.

J is TRBJ1-5 and V is TRBV4-1; D uncertain. The germline V and J ends were trimmed by 0 bases and 5 bases, with 23 bases remaining between them. CDR1 and CDR2 from the germline V gene are MGHRA and YSYEKL. This CDR3 has 19 residues. The CDR3 sequence is CASSQEADTQDPRDQPQHF. CDR3 DNA sequence: TGCGCCAGCAGCCAAGAGGCAGATACGCAGGATCCGAGGGATCAGCCCCAGCATTTT.

This clone was counted a single time. The rearrangement links TRBV6-1 to TRBJ2-2, with 8 positions matching TRBD2. CDR3 length: 14 residues. Trimming took 7 bases from V and 4 from J; bases not matched to a gene: 5. The germline V gene encodes CDR1 MNHNS and CDR2 SASEGT. The CDR3 nucleotides read TGTGCCAGCACCCACGGGGGGGCCACCGGGGAGCTGTTTTTT. Protein: CASTHGGATGELFF.

This chain uses TRBV6-6 with TRBJ2-1, with a possible D match to TRBD2 (5 bases). V lost 11 bases to trimming and J lost 4 bases, with 15 bases between them. There are 13 residues in the CDR3. Per the germline V gene, CDR1 is MNHNY and CDR2 is SVGAGI (reference sequence). The CDR3 nucleotides read TGTGCCTCGGCGGGCTCTATATACAATGAGCAGTTCTTC. Translating gives CASAGSIYNEQFF.

The rearrangement uses TRBV7-9 and TRBJ1-5; 12 nucleotides agree with TRBD1. The CDR3 sequence is 15 residues long. Germline trimming cut 5 bases from V and 7 bases from J; bases unmatched to any gene: 6. The germline CDR1 and CDR2 sequences are SEHNR and FQNEAQ (reference sequence). The CDR3 loop reads CASSHGTGGWQPQHF. The CDR3 DNA is TGTGCCAGCAGCCACGGGACAGGGGGCTGGCAGCCCCAGCATTTT.

This clone was seen a few times. The CDR3 DNA reads as TGTGCCAGCAGTCATACAGGGGGTGAGCAGTTCTTC. Residues: CASSHTGGEQFF. This sequence joins TRBV6-5 and TRBJ2-1, with 8 bases lining up with TRBD1. The CDR3 is 12 amino acids. Germline-derived CDR1 and CDR2 are MNHEY and SVGAGI. Trimming took 5 bases from V and 9 from J; bases not matched to a gene: 3.

V and J are TRBV7-2 and TRBJ1-1; the D gene is possibly TRBD1 (5 bases). This CDR3 has 13 amino acids. Germline lookup yields CDR1 SGHTA and CDR2 FQGNSA. V gave up 1 base and J gave up 4 bases, with 7 bases separating them. The CDR3 nucleotides are TGTGCCAGCAGCTTAGGGGGCCCCACTGAAGCTTTCTTT. Translated: CASSLGGPTEAFF.

CDR3 DNA: TGTGCCAGCAGGAGGGGGACTAGCGGGGGCGACGAAGAGACCCAGTACTTC. Its translation is CASRRGTSGGDEETQYF. The chain joins TRBV6-4 to TRBJ2-5; 14 bases are a match to TRBD2. The length of the CDR3 is 17 residues. With 6 bases clipped from V and 3 bases from J, the junction kept 9 bases outside the gene matches. From germline, CDR1 is MRHNA and CDR2 SNTAGT.

This chain joins TRBV7-3 and TRBJ2-7, with D perhaps matching TRBD2 (6 bases). Germline CDR1 and CDR2: SGHTA and FQGTGA. Trimming removed 6 bases at V and 3 bases at J, with 12 bases between. The CDR3 runs to 13 residues. As DNA, the CDR3 is TGTGCCAGCAGTATGGGAGGTGACTACGAGCAGTACTTC. Protein product: CASSMGGDYEQYF.